The 27 T cell receptor beta chains below come from one sample, sequenced in a study of glioma-infiltrating T cells after dendritic cell vaccination. Using immunoSEQ multiplex PCR, the repertoire was profiled, and TCRdb retains in-frame clones only, with some absent. The sample lists 50,000 to 80,000 clones, approximately 78% occurring once. Sequenced here: blood, sampled before dendritic cell vaccination. Receptors were obtained from a human donor with glioblastoma.

The V gene is TRBV2, the J gene TRBJ2-3; a weak D match, TRBD2 (5 bases). V was cut by 7 bases and J by 0 bases, with 11 bases left in between. Germline lookup yields CDR1 SNHLY and CDR2 FYNNEI. The CDR3 length is 14 residues. This CDR3 is CASNSGFSTDTQYF. CDR3 sequence (DNA): TGTGCCAGCAACTCGGGATTTAGCACAGATACGCAGTATTTT. The whole variable domain, remainder taken from reference TRBV2 and TRBJ2-3, is EPEVTQTPSHQVTQMGQEVILRCVPISNHLYFYWYRQILGQKVEFLVSFYNNEISEKSEIFDDQFSVERPDGSNFTLKIRSTKLEDSAMYFCASNSGFSTDTQYFGPGTRLTVL.

The V and J genes are TRBV15 and TRBJ2-1, with TRBD1 identical over 8 bases. Trimming at V came to 1 base and at J to 7 bases, leaving 6 bases not matched to a gene. CDR3 length: 15 amino acids. The germline gives CDR1 LNHNV, CDR2 YYDKDF (reference sequence). CDR3 loop: CATSRGQGARNEQFF. The CDR3, as DNA: TGTGCCACCAGCAGAGGGCAGGGGGCGCGTAATGAGCAGTTCTTC.

The gene calls are TRBV30 and TRBJ1-4, with 7 bases fitting TRBD1. The ends lost 3 bases at V and 5 bases at J; junction bases unmatched: 9. The CDR3 spans 15 residues. Germline V gene data show CDR1 as GTSNPN and CDR2 as SVGIG (reference sequence). The CDR3 here is CAWSPDREWNEKLFF. CDR3 bases: TGTGCCTGGAGCCCTGACAGGGAGTGGAATGAAAAACTGTTTTTT.

The rearrangement links TRBV19 to TRBJ2-1; D uncertain. V lost 5 bases, J lost 0 bases, and 11 bases lay in between. The CDR3 is 15 amino acids. Looked up from germline, CDR1 is LNHDA and CDR2 is SQIVND (reference sequence). In nucleotides, the CDR3 is TGTGCCAGTAGTTCAACCGGTTTCTCCTACAATGAGCAGTTCTTC. Amino acids: CASSSTGFSYNEQFF.

The V and J genes are TRBV2 and TRBJ1-2, with TRBD1 matching 7 bases. This CDR3 has 14 residues. J gave up 3 bases and V 3 bases, and 4 bases lay outside the gene matches. CDR1 is SNHLY, CDR2 FYNNEI, per germline. For the CDR3, the DNA is TGTGCCAGCAGTGACCAGGGGGGAGACTATGGCTACACCTTC. Its translation: CASSDQGGDYGYTF. The whole variable domain, remainder taken from reference TRBV2 and TRBJ1-2, is EPEVTQTPSHQVTQMGQEVILRCVPISNHLYFYWYRQILGQKVEFLVSFYNNEISEKSEIFDDQFSVERPDGSNFTLKIRSTKLEDSAMYFCASSDQGGDYGYTFGSGTRLTVV.

The sample holds one count of this clone. V gene TRBV7-2 combines with J gene TRBJ2-5; 15 bases align to TRBD2. The end of the DNA fits TRBJ2-7 better, so the J call may be wrong. The CDR3 sequence is 19 residues long. CDR1 SGHTA and CDR2 FQGNSA come from the germline V gene. The CDR3 DNA is TGTGCCAGCAGCTTAATGTTCGGGACTAGCGGGGGGCAGTCCTACGAGCAGTACTTC. Protein: CASSLMFGTSGGQSYEQYF.

This clone was seen a few times. This sequence joins TRBV10-1 and TRBJ1-5; no clear D gene. Germline V gives CDR1 WNHNN, CDR2 SYGVQD (reference sequence). V was trimmed by 3 bases and J by 6 bases, leaving 3 bases between them. The CDR3 contains 11 residues. The CDR3 protein is CASSDRQPQHF. For the CDR3, the DNA is TGCGCCAGCAGTGACCGTCAGCCCCAGCATTTT.

The chain uses TRBV2 and TRBJ1-6; no clear D. The CDR3 runs 14 residues. Germline V lookup: CDR1 SNHLY, CDR2 FYNNEI. V dropped 4 bases and J dropped 5 bases, with 9 bases sitting between them. CDR3 coding DNA: TGTGCCAGCAGTGGGTCGAGGAATAATTCACCCCTCCACTTT. This codes for CASSGSRNNSPLHF.

The chain joins TRBV19 to TRBJ2-3, with D perhaps TRBD1 (6 bases). The CDR3 runs to 16 residues. The germline V gene encodes CDR1 LNHDA and CDR2 SQIVND (reference sequence). Trimming removed 1 base from V and 0 bases from J, with 11 bases in between. The CDR3 sequence: CASSIGDRFSTDTQYF. The CDR3 region has the DNA TGTGCCAGTAGTATAGGTGACAGGTTTAGCACAGATACGCAGTATTTT. The whole variable domain, filled in from reference TRBV19 and TRBJ2-3, reads DGGITQSPKYLFRKEGQNVTLSCEQNLNHDAMYWYRQDPGQGLRLIYYSQIVNDFQKGDIAEGYSVSREKKESFPLTVTSAQKNPTAFYLCASSIGDRFSTDTQYFGPGTRLTVL.

The sample holds one count of this clone. This chain uses TRBV27 with TRBJ2-5; the D gene is possibly TRBD2 (6 bases). Germline CDR1 and CDR2: MNHEY and SMNVEV (reference sequence). This CDR3 comprises 15 residues. V was clipped by 7 bases and J by 5 bases, with 20 bases between them. The CDR3, as DNA: TGTGCCAGCATGCTACAAATAGCGGCGGGGGAGACCCAGTACTTC. This codes for CASMLQIAAGETQYF.

Only one count was recorded for this clone. The genes are TRBV28 and TRBJ1-3, with 11 bases lining up with TRBD1. V shed 4 bases and J 4 bases; nucleotides not matched to a gene: 12. Germline V gene sequence: CDR1 MDHEN, CDR2 SYDVKM. The CDR3 totals 18 residues. The CDR3 sequence is CASSSFSGQGAIGNTIYF. In nucleotides, the CDR3 is TGTGCCAGCAGTTCCTTCTCAGGACAGGGGGCTATCGGAAACACCATATATTTT.

The table lists this clone with a few counts. This chain joins TRBV4-1 and TRBJ2-2, with D unclear. V lost 0 bases and J 7 bases, leaving 6 bases between the germline ends. This CDR3 contains 13 residues. Germline-derived CDR1 and CDR2 are MGHRA and YSYEKL. The chain's CDR3 is CASSQDRYGELFF. The CDR3 DNA sequence: TGCGCCAGCAGCCAAGATCGGTACGGGGAGCTGTTTTTT.

The V and J genes are TRBV7-9 and TRBJ1-5; TRBD1 is a possible D gene (5 bases). CDR3 length: 14 residues. Germline V gene data show CDR1 as SEHNR and CDR2 as FQNEAQ (reference sequence). V lost 8 bases to trimming and J lost 2 bases, with 13 bases between them. CDR3 loop: CASGRGLGNQPQHF. The CDR3 DNA follows: TGTGCCAGCGGGAGGGGTTTGGGCAATCAGCCCCAGCATTTT. The full variable domain, rest sourced from reference TRBV7-9 and TRBJ1-5, is DTGVSQNPRHKITKRGQNVTFRCDPISEHNRLYWYRQTLGQGPEFLTYFQNEAQLEKSRLLSDRFSAERPKGSFSTLEIQRTEQGDSAMYLCASGRGLGNQPQHFGDGTRLSIL.

V is TRBV19 and J is TRBJ1-1, with unresolved D. This CDR3 region has 14 residues. V lost 4 bases, J lost 6 bases, and 15 bases lay in between. Germline V gene data show CDR1 as LNHDA and CDR2 as SQIVND (reference sequence). The CDR3 protein is CASSTLWGVPEAFF. CDR3 nucleotides: TGTGCCAGTAGTACCCTGTGGGGAGTCCCTGAAGCTTTCTTT.

Note on this clone: At one end, the junction sequence differs from germline, possibly due to a read error. The genes are TRBV6-1 and TRBJ1-5; the D gene is possibly TRBD1 (6 bases). This CDR3 contains 12 residues. Germline V gene lookup returns CDR1 MNHNS and CDR2 SASEGT. The CDR3 nucleotides are TGTGCCACCAGGGGCCCCAATCGGCCCCAGCATTTT. Protein: CATRGPNRPQHF.

The V call is TRBV27, the J call TRBJ1-2; D may be TRBD1 (5 bases). The length of the CDR3 is 16 residues. Germline assignment: CDR1 MNHEY and CDR2 SMNVEV (reference sequence). The V and J ends lost 5 bases and 1 base respectively, with 17 bases between them. The CDR3 bases are TGTGCCAGCAGTCTAACAGGTTCCAACATTAACTATGGCTACACCTTC. Amino acids: CASSLTGSNINYGYTF.

This rearrangement joins TRBV7-9 to TRBJ1-1; perhaps TRBD1 as D (6 bases). The V gene's germline CDR1 is SEHNR and CDR2 FQNEAQ (reference sequence). V was cut by 5 bases and J by 10 bases, with 14 bases left in between. There are 12 residues in the CDR3. The CDR3 DNA is TGTGCCAGCAGCCCCGGGCAGGGGCGAGCTTTCTTT. Translation gives CASSPGQGRAFF.

The CDR3 here is CASNSFIGGGGSYEQYF. The CDR3, as DNA: TGCGCCAGCAACAGCTTCATAGGGGGTGGGGGCTCCTACGAGCAGTACTTC. The genes are TRBV5-1 and TRBJ2-7; D possibly corresponds to TRBD1 (6 bases). V lost 6 bases to trimming and J lost 0 bases, with 22 bases between them. The CDR3 runs to 17 residues. Germline values: CDR1 SGHRS, CDR2 YFSETQ.

The sample holds a few counts of this clone. This rearrangement joins TRBV5-4 to TRBJ2-1; TRBD2 matches at 11 bases. CDR1 is SGHNT and CDR2 is YYREEE in the germline V gene (reference sequence). V lost 2 bases and J lost 6; bases outside the gene matches: 4. The CDR3 runs 15 residues. In DNA, the CDR3 is TGTGCCAGCAGCTTTAGCGGGGGGGCCCCCAATGAGCAGTTCTTC. The encoded protein is CASSFSGGAPNEQFF.

The CDR3 spells CASSQARGVGEKLFF. CDR3 sequence (DNA): TGCGCCAGCAGCCAAGCCAGGGGCGTCGGAGAAAAACTGTTTTTT. The rearrangement joins TRBV4-1 to TRBJ1-4, with a possible D match to TRBD1 (6 bases). In germline, CDR1 is MGHRA, CDR2 YSYEKL. This CDR3 has 15 amino acids. V dropped 1 base and J dropped 8 bases, with 14 bases sitting between them.

The chain combines TRBV9 with TRBJ2-1; D uncertain. Trimming removed 4 bases from V and 0 bases from J, with 5 bases in between. The CDR3 extends over 13 amino acids. Germline lookup yields CDR1 SGDLS and CDR2 YYNGEE. The CDR3 region is CASSTASYNEQFF. Here the CDR3 DNA reads TGTGCCAGCAGCACAGCCTCCTACAATGAGCAGTTCTTC.

The chain employs TRBV6-1 and TRBJ2-5; 8 bases align to TRBD1. This CDR3 has 14 residues. Germline loops: CDR1 MNHNS, CDR2 SASEGT. Trimming removed 5 bases from V and 2 bases from J; junction bases left unmatched: 4. CDR3 loop: CASSTTGAQETQYF. CDR3 coding DNA: TGTGCCAGCAGTACGACAGGGGCTCAAGAGACCCAGTACTTC.

The chain has TRBV15 and TRBJ2-7; maybe TRBD1 (6 bases). CDR1 and CDR2 from the germline V gene are LNHNV and YYDKDF (reference sequence). V gave up 0 bases and J gave up 2 bases, with 11 bases separating them. This CDR3 has 15 residues. CDR3 residues: CATSRDFGQTYEQYF. The CDR3 DNA sequence: TGTGCCACCAGCAGAGATTTTGGACAGACCTACGAGCAGTACTTC.

The V call is TRBV6-1, the J call TRBJ2-7; possibly TRBD2 for D (6 bases). CDR1 MNHNS and CDR2 SASEGT come from the germline V gene. Trimming removed 6 bases from V and 2 bases from J, with 11 bases in between. This CDR3 spans 13 amino acids. The CDR3: CASSDGEAYEQYF. The CDR3 DNA sequence: TGTGCCAGCAGCGACGGGGAGGCCTACGAGCAGTACTTC.

The CDR3 DNA reads as TGTGCCAGCAGCAAACAGGGGGCGGTAGCTAATGAAAAACTGTTTTTT. This gives the protein CASSKQGAVANEKLFF. This rearrangement joins TRBV5-6 to TRBJ1-4, with 9 nucleotides matching TRBD1. In germline, CDR1 is SGHDT, CDR2 YYEEEE. The CDR3 length is 16 residues. Germline trimming cut 4 bases from V and 3 bases from J; bases unmatched to any gene: 7.

This chain joins TRBV11-2 and TRBJ2-5; TRBD2 is a possible D gene (6 bases). Germline assignment: CDR1 SGHAT and CDR2 FQNNGV. Trimming took 5 bases from V and 0 from J, leaving 13 bases between them. The CDR3 spans 15 residues. This chain's CDR3 is CASSLDTGDQETQYF. Here the CDR3 DNA reads TGTGCCAGCAGCCTCGATACGGGGGACCAAGAGACCCAGTACTTC.

This clone was observed once. V and J are TRBV18 and TRBJ1-2; a weak D match, TRBD1 (5 bases). CDR1 is KGHSH and CDR2 is LQKENI in the germline V gene. The CDR3 is made up of 12 amino acids. Deletions cut 4 bases from V and 4 bases from J, with 7 bases between. The CDR3 loop reads CASSLQAYGYTF. CDR3 coding DNA: TGTGCCAGCTCACTACAGGCCTATGGCTACACCTTC.